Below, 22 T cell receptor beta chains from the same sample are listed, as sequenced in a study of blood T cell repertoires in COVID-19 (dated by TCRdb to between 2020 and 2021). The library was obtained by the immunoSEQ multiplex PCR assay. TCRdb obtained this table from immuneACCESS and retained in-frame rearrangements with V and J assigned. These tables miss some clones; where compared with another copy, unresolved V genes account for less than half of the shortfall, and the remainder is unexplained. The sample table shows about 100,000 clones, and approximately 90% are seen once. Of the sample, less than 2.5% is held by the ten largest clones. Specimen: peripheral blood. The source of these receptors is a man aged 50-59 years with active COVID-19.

The CDR3 is CASRRTRRNQETQYF. As DNA, the CDR3 is TGTGCCAGCAGAAGGACACGCAGGAACCAAGAGACCCAGTACTTC. The V call is TRBV27, the J call TRBJ2-5, with TRBD1 as a possible D gene (5 bases). The V and J ends lost 6 bases and 0 bases respectively, with 14 bases between them. Germline-derived CDR1 and CDR2 are MNHEY and SMNVEV (reference sequence). The CDR3 length is 15 residues.

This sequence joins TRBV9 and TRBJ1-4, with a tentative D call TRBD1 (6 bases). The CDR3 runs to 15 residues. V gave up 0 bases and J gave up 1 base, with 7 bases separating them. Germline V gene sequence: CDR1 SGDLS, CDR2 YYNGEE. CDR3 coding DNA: TGTGCCAGCAGCGTAGCGACAGGAACTAATGAAAAACTGTTTTTT. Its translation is CASSVATGTNEKLFF.

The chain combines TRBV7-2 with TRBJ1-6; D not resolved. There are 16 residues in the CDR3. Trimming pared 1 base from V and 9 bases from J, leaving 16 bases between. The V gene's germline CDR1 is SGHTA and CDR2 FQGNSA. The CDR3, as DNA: TGTGCCAGCAGCTTAGGAGGCGGCGCGGGAAGTTCACCCCTCCACTTT. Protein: CASSLGGGAGSSPLHF.

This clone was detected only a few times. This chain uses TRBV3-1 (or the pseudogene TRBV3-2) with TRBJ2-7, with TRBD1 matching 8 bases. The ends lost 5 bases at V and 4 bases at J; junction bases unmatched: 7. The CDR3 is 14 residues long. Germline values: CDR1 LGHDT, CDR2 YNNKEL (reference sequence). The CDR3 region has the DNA TGTGCCAGCAGCGTAGGGACAGGTGCTTACGAGCAGTACTTC. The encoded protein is CASSVGTGAYEQYF.

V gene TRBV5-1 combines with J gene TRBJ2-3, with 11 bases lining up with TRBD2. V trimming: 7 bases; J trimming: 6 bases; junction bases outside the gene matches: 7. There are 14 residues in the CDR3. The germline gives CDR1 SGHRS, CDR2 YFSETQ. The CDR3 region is CASRLAGSMDTQYF. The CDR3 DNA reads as TGCGCCAGCCGACTAGCGGGGTCCATGGATACGCAGTATTTT.

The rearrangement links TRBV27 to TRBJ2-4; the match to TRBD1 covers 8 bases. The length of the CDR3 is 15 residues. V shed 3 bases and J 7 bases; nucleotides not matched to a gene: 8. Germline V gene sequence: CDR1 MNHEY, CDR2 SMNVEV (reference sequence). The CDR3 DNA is TGTGCCAGCAGTTTGCAGGGGGCTCCGGCGAACATTCAGTACTTC. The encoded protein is CASSLQGAPANIQYF.

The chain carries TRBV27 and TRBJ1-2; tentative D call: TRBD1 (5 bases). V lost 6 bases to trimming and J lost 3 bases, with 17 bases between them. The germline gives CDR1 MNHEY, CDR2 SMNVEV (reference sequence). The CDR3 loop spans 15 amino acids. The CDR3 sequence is CASRYTSGVYYGYTF. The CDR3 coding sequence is TGTGCCAGCAGGTATACGTCGGGGGTGTACTATGGCTACACCTTC.

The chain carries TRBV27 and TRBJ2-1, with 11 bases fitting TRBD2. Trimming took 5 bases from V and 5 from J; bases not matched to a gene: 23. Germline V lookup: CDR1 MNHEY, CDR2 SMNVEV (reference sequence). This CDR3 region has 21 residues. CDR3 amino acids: CASSLSPLGLAGGPGDNEQFF. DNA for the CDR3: TGTGCCAGCAGTCTTAGTCCCCTAGGATTAGCGGGAGGGCCTGGGGACAATGAGCAGTTCTTC.

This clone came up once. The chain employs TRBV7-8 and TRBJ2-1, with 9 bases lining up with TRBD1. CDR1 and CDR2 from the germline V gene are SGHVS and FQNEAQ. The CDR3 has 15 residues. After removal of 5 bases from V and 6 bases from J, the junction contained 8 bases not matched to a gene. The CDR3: CASSVGQGLSNEQFF. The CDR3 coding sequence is TGTGCCAGCAGCGTGGGACAGGGCCTCAGCAATGAGCAGTTCTTC. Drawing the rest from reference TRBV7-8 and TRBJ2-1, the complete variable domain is GAGVSQSPRYKVAKRGQDVALRCDPISGHVSLFWYQQALGQGPEFLTYFQNEAQLDKSGLPSDRFFAERPEGSVSTLKIQRTQQEDSAVYLCASSVGQGLSNEQFFGPGTRLTVL.

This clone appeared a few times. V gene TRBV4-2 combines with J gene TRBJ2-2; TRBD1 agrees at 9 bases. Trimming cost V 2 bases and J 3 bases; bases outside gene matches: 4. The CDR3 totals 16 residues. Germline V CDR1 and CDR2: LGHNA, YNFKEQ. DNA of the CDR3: TGTGCCAGCAGCCAACGCTGGACAGGGGACACCGGGGAGCTGTTTTTT. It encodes CASSQRWTGDTGELFF.

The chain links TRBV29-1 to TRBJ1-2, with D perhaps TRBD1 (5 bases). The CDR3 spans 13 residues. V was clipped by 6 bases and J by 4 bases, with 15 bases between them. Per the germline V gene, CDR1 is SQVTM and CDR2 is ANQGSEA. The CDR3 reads CSVGEGILYGYTF. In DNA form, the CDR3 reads TGCAGCGTGGGGGAGGGGATCCTCTATGGCTACACCTTC. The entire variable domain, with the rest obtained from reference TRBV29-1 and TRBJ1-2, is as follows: SAVISQKPSRDICQRGTSLTIQCQVDSQVTMMFWYRQQPGQSLTLIATANQGSEATYESGFVIDKFPISRPNLTFSTLTVSNMSPEDSSIYLCSVGEGILYGYTFGSGTRLTVV.

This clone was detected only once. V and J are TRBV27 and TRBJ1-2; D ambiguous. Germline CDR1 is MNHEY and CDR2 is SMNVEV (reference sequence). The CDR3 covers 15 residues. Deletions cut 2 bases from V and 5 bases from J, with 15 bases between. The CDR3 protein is CASSLEGAAEYGYTF. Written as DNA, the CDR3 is TGTGCCAGCAGTTTAGAGGGTGCAGCAGAGTATGGCTACACCTTC.

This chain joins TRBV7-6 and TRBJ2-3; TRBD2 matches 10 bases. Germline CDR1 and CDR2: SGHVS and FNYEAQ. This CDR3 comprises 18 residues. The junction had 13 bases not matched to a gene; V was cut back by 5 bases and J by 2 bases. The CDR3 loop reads CASSRYPRTSGTTDTQYF. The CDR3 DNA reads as TGTGCCAGCAGCCGTTACCCTAGGACTAGCGGTACCACAGATACGCAGTATTTT.

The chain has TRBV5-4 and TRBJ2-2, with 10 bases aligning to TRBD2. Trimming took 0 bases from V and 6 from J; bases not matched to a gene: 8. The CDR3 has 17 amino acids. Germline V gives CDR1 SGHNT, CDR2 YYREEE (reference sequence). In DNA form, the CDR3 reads TGTGCCAGCAGCTTGGCTTCAGCGGGAGGGCGGTCCGGGGAGCTGTTTTTT. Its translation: CASSLASAGGRSGELFF.

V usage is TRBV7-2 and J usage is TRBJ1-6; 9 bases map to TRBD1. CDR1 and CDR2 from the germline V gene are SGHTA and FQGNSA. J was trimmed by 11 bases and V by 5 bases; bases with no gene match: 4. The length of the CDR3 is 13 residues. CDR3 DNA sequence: TGTGCCAGCAGCCCGGACAGGGGAGCACCCCTCCACTTT. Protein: CASSPDRGAPLHF.

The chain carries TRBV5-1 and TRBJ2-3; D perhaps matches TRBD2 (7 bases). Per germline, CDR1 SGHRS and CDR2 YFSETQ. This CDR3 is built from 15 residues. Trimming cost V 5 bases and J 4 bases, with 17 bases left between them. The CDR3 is CASRPEGGLSDTQYF. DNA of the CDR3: TGCGCCAGCAGACCCGAGGGGGGGCTGTCAGATACGCAGTATTTT. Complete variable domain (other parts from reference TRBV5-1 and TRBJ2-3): KAGVTQTPRYLIKTRGQQVTLSCSPISGHRSVSWYQQTPGQGLQFLFEYFSETQRNKGNFPGRFSGRQFSNSRSEMNVSTLELGDSALYLCASRPEGGLSDTQYFGPGTRLTVL.

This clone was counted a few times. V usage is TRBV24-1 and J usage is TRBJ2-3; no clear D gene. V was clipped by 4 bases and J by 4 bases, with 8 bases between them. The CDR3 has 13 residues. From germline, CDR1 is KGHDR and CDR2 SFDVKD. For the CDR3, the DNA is TGTGCCACCAGTGAGGGCTTCTCAGATACGCAGTATTTT. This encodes CATSEGFSDTQYF.

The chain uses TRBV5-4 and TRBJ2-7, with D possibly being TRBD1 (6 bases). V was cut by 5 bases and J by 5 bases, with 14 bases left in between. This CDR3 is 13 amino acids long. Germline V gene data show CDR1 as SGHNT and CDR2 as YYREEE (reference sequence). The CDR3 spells CASSATGRDEQYF. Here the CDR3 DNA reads TGTGCCAGCAGTGCGACAGGAAGGGACGAGCAGTACTTC.

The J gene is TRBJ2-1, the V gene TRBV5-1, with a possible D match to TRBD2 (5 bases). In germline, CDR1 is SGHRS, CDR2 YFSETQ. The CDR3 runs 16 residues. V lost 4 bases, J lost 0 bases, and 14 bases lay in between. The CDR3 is CASSALVGSSYNEQFF. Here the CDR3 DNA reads TGCGCCAGCAGCGCTCTAGTTGGGAGCTCCTACAATGAGCAGTTCTTC.

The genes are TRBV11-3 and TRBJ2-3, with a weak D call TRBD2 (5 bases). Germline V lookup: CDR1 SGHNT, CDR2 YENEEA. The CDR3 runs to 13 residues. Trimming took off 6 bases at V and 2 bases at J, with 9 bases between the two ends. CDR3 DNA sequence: TGTGCCAGCAGAGGACTGGACACAGATACGCAGTATTTT. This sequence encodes CASRGLDTDTQYF.

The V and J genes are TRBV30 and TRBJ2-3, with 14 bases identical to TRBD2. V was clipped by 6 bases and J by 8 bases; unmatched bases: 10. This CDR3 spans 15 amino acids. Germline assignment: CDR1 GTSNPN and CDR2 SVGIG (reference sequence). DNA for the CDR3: TGTGCCTGTCTACCGGGACTAGCGGGAGCGGGTACGCAGTATTTT. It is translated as CACLPGLAGAGTQYF.

This CDR3 reads CASSSLRQGATYGYTF. DNA of the CDR3: TGTGCCAGCAGTTCCCTTAGACAGGGGGCTACGTATGGCTACACCTTC. The J gene is TRBJ1-2, the V gene TRBV6-6; TRBD1 agrees at 10 bases. Germline-derived CDR1 and CDR2 are MNHNY and SVGAGI (reference sequence). The CDR3 spans 16 residues. The V segment lost 4 bases and the J segment 5 bases; nucleotides outside the gene matches: 10.